These T cell receptor beta chains were read from a single sample in a study of neurological immune-mediated disorders. One entry per CDR3 protein, called by TCRdb with MiXCR from the 5' RACE reads. The table lists roughly 30,000 distinct CDR3 sequences, just over 6.5% of them singletons, with about 9% in the top ten. Sequencing was performed on PBMCs. These receptors were collected from a woman between 45 and 60 years old in good health. Both conserved end residues are part of each CDR3. D genes are given only for firm matches. Only some rows state a clone size, as once, few, many or a class for expanded clones.

v_call	j_call	clone_size	d_call	cdr3_nt	cdr3_aa
TRBV4-1	TRBJ2-4	many	NA	TGCGCCAGCAGCCAAGATTATGGGAACAAAAACATTCAGTACTTC	CASSQDYGNKNIQYF
TRBV29-1	TRBJ1-1	NA	NA	TGCAGCGTGGGGGCGAACACTGAAGCTTTCTTT	CSVGANTEAFF
TRBV18	TRBJ1-2	few	TRBD1	TGTGCCAGCTCACCACCGAGAGGGGGCGCTGGCTACACCTTC	CASSPPRGGAGYTF
TRBV15	TRBJ2-2	many	NA	TGTGCCACCCAAGGGCGGGGGCTGAGGGAGCTGTTTTTT	CATQGRGLRELFF
TRBV20-1	TRBJ2-3	many	NA	TGCAGCGGGGACTCAATTGATACGCAGTATTTT	CSGDSIDTQYF
TRBV12-3/TRBV12-4	TRBJ1-2	many	NA	TGTGCCAGCACCGGGGGGGGACTCATCACTTTC	CASTGGGLITF
TRBV29-1	TRBJ2-3	many	TRBD2	TGCAGCGTTCAAGGGACTAGCGGGGGGGCGACTATTAGCACAGATACGCAGTATTTT	CSVQGTSGGATISTDTQYF
TRBV7-2	TRBJ2-3	many	NA	TGTGCCAGCAGCTTAGCGACTAGGGCAGATACGCAGTATTTT	CASSLATRADTQYF
TRBV7-2	TRBJ1-5	medium-sized	TRBD1	TGTGCCAGCAGCTACGGGACAGGGGTTAGTCAGCCCCAGCATTTT	CASSYGTGVSQPQHF
TRBV20-1	TRBJ2-7	many	NA	TGCAGTGCTAGAGGGCGAGCGGGTGAGCAGTACTTC	CSARGRAGEQYF
TRBV5-1	TRBJ2-3	many	NA	TGCGCCAGCAGCCCCTCGGGCCTGGAAACAGATACGCAGTATTTT	CASSPSGLETDTQYF
TRBV20-1	TRBJ1-2	many	TRBD1	TGCAGTGCTAAAGAGGTTTTTTACGACAGGGCTAACTATGGCTACACCTTC	CSAKEVFYDRANYGYTF
TRBV24-1	TRBJ1-5	many	TRBD1	TGTGCCACCAGTGACACGACAGGGGGGACTCAGCCCCAGCATTTT	CATSDTTGGTQPQHF
TRBV29-1	TRBJ2-7	many	TRBD1	TGCAGCGGCCGGGACAGCTCCTACGAGCAGTACTTC	CSGRDSSYEQYF
TRBV28	TRBJ1-5	many	NA	TGTGCCAGCAGTCTAAGCGGCGCGGGGAGGGTTCGACAGCCCCAGCATTTT	CASSLSGAGRVRQPQHF
TRBV20-1	TRBJ2-2	many	NA	TGCAGTGCTAGAGGGACAGATTACACCGGGGAGCTGTTTTTT	CSARGTDYTGELFF
TRBV7-6	TRBJ2-2	many	NA	TGTGCCAGCAGCTTCCGACAGGGAGGCACCGGGGAGCTGTTTTTT	CASSFRQGGTGELFF
TRBV11-2	TRBJ2-7	many	NA	TGTGCCAGCAGTTTGGTGGGAGACGAGCAGTACTTC	CASSLVGDEQYF
TRBV7-3	TRBJ1-1	many	NA	TGTGCCAGCACCCAAACGGGCCCCATGAACACTGAAGCTTTCTTT	CASTQTGPMNTEAFF
TRBV7-2	TRBJ2-1	many	NA	TGTGCCAGCAGCTTAGAATGGGAGCAGTTCTTC	CASSLEWEQFF
TRBV29-1	TRBJ2-4	medium-sized	NA	TGCAGCGTTGAAGATTCTTATGGCATTCAGTACTTC	CSVEDSYGIQYF
TRBV20-1	TRBJ1-5	NA	NA	TGCAGTGCTAAACCGACATCTGGACGCAATCAGCCCCAGCATTTT	CSAKPTSGRNQPQHF
TRBV14	TRBJ2-2	once	NA	TGTGCCAGCAGCCAATCAACGGGGAACACCGGGGATCTGTTTTTT	CASSQSTGNTGDLFF
TRBV5-1	TRBJ2-4	many	TRBD2	TGCGCCAGCAGCTTGGAGGCGGGGGGAGCCAAAAACATTCAGTACTTC	CASSLEAGGAKNIQYF
TRBV7-9	TRBJ1-1	many	NA	TGTGCCAGCAGCCCGTCGGGGGGCTCCGGATCTGTTGGCGCTTTCTTT	CASSPSGGSGSVGAFF
TRBV12-3/TRBV12-4	TRBJ2-3	NA	NA	TGTGCCAGCAGTTTGGGGGTCCCCATCAGCGCAGATACGCAGTATTTT	CASSLGVPISADTQYF
TRBV5-6	TRBJ2-5	medium-sized	NA	TGTGCCAGCAGCTTGCGCGGTTTCCAAGAGACCCAGTACTTC	CASSLRGFQETQYF
TRBV5-1	TRBJ1-2	many	NA	TGCGCCAGCAGCGCGCAAGTAGCTAACTATGGCTACACCTTC	CASSAQVANYGYTF
TRBV7-6	TRBJ1-5	many	NA	TGTGCCAGCGAGAATTATAGCAATCAGCCCCAGCATTTT	CASENYSNQPQHF
TRBV20-1	TRBJ2-5	NA	TRBD2	TGCAGTGCTAGAGACGGGACTAGCCATGGAGAGACCCAGTACTTC	CSARDGTSHGETQYF
TRBV20-1	TRBJ1-6	NA	TRBD1	TGCAGTGCTATACGGGCCGACAGGGAGAATTCACCCCTCCACTTT	CSAIRADRENSPLHF